The entry below describes one T cell receptor beta chain. From germline, CDR1 is GTSNPN and CDR2 SVGIG (reference sequence). The CDR3 covers 13 residues. The V and J ends lost 1 base and 5 bases respectively, with 11 bases between them. The data stem from a study of regulatory and conventional T cells in RAG deficiency. Conventional CD4+ T cells were sorted from blood as CD25-low CD127-high cells. Libraries were prepared by immunoSEQ multiplex PCR; TCRdb keeps only in-frame clonotypes and omits some of them. Of approximately 30,000 clones listed, approximately 96% are singletons. The sample was also linked to a second study, of regulatory T cells. From that paper: The PCR used 52 TRBV and 13 TRBJ primers. Patient repertoires had restricted TRB V-J pairs and skewed V and J usage, most in Tregs.

This receptor was taken from a human donor in good health. The chain recombines TRBV30 with TRBJ2-5; D is uncertain. The sequenced material came from CD25- CD4+ T cells sorted from blood. In DNA form, the CDR3 reads TGTGCCTGGAGTGGTGACTGGCGGGAGACCCAGTACTTC. Translation gives CAWSGDWRETQYF.